The entry below describes one T cell receptor beta chain. Antigen: not known. Per germline, CDR1 SGHTS and CDR2 YDEGEE. Between the trimmed V and J ends, which lost 4 bases and 1 base, there was a span of 11 bases. The CDR3 extends over 15 amino acids. This sample was taken from a study of a mutant IDH1 vaccine in newly diagnosed glioma. Study-wide background: Patients in the study were vaccinated eight times, receiving shots in weeks 1, 3, 5, 7, 11, 15, 19 and 23. The treated population exhibited a male proportion of 62.5%, a female proportion of about 38%, and a mean age of about 40 years.

The method was immunoSEQ multiplex PCR; TCRdb's version includes in-frame clones alone and lacks a portion of them. This sample has about 86,000 clones, with approximately 85% found just once. Time point of the sample: week 23, last vaccination. Mutant IDH1 20-mer peptide, at 300 ug, made up each vaccine dose, with topical imiquimod. Sequences were derived from PBMCs, sampled from a glioma patient whose treatment included an IDH1 peptide vaccine. The rearrangement uses TRBV5-8 and TRBJ1-4, with D tentatively TRBD1 (6 bases). This receptor was identified in a man aged 25-45 years with glioma. Some clones in this sample may be carry-over from other donors' samples. CDR3 nucleotide sequence: TGTGCCAGCAGCCCTAGGACAGTAACTAATGAAAAACTGTTTTTT. Encoded protein: CASSPRTVTNEKLFF.